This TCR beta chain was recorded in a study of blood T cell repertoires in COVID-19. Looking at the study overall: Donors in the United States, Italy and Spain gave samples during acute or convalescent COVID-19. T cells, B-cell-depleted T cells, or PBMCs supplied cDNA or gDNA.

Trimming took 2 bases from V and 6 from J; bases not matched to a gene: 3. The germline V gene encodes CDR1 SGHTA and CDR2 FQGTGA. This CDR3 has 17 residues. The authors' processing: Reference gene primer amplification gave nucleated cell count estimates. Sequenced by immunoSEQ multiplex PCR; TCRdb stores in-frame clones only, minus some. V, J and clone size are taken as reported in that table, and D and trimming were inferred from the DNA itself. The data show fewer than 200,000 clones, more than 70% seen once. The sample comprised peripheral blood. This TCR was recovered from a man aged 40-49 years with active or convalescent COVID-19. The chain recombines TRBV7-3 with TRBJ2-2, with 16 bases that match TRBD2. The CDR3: CASSLPGLAGGSGELFF. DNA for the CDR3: TGTGCCAGCAGCTTACCGGGACTAGCGGGGGGGTCCGGGGAGCTGTTTTTT.